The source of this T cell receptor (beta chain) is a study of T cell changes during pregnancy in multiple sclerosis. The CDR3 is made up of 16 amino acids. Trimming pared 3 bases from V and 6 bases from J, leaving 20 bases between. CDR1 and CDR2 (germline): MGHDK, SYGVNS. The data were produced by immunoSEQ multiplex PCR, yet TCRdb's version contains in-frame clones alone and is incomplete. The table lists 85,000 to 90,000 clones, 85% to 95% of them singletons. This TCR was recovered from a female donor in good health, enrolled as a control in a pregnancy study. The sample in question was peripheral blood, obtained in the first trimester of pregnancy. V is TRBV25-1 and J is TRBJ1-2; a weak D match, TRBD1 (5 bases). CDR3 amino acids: CASSEATARAVHGYTF. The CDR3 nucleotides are TGTGCCAGCAGTGAGGCCACGGCCAGGGCGGTCCATGGCTACACCTTC.